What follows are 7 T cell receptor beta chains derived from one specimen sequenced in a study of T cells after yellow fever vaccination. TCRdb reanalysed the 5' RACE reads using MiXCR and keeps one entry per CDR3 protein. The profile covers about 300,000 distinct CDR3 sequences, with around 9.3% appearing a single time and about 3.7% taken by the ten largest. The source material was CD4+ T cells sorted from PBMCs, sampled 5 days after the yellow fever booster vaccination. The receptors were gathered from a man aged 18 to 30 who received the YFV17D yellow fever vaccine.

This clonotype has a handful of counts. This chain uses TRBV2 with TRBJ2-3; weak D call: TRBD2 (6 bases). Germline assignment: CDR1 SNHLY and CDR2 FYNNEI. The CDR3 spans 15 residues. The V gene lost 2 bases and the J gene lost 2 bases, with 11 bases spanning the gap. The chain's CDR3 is CASSEMQGLTDTQYF. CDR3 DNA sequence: TGTGCCAGCAGTGAAATGCAGGGACTCACAGATACGCAGTATTTT.

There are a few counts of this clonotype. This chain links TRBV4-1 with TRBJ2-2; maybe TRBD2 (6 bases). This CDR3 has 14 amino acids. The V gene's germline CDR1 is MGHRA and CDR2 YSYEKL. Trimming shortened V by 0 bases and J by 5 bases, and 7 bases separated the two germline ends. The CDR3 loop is CASSQDGGTGELFF. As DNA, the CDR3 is TGCGCCAGCAGCCAAGATGGGGGGACCGGGGAGCTGTTTTTT.

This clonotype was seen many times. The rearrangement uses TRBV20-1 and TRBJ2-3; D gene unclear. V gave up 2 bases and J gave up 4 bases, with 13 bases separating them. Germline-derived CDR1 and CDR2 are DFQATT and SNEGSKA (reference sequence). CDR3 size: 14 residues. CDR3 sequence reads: CSARIWRDPDTQYF. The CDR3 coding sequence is TGCAGTGCTAGAATCTGGCGAGATCCAGATACGCAGTATTTT.

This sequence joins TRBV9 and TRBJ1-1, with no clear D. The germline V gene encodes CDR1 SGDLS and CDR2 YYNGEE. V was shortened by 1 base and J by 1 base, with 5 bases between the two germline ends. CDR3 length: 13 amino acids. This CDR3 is CASSVRKNTEAFF. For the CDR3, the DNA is TGTGCCAGCAGCGTACGGAAGAACACTGAAGCTTTCTTT.

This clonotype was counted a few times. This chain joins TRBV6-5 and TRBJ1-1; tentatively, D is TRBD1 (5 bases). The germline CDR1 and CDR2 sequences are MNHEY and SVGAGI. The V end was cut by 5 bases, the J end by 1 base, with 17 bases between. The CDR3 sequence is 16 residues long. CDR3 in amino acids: CASSRPGGGGNTEAFF. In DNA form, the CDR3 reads TGTGCCAGCAGTCGGCCAGGTGGTGGGGGGAACACTGAAGCTTTCTTT.

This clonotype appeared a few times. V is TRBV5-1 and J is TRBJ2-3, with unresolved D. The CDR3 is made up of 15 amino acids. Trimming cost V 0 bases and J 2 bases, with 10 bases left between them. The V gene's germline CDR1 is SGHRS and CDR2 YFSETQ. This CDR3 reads CASSLALTYTDTQYF. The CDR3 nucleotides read TGCGCCAGCAGCTTGGCTCTGACTTACACAGATACGCAGTATTTT.

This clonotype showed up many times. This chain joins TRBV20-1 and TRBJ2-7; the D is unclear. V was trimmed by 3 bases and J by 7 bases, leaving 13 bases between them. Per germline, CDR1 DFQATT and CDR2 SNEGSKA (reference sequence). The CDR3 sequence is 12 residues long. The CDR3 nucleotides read TGCAGTGCTAGTGAAGGTCCTGGGGAGCAGTACGTC. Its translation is CSASEGPGEQYV.